These T cell receptor beta chains were read from a single sample in a study of cytomegalovirus exposure and HLA in healthy donors. Produced via immunoSEQ multiplex PCR; TCRdb's table is partial and in-frame only. This table has 200,000 to 250,000 clones, around nine tenths appearing once. The sample was PBMCs. The receptors here all came from a man between 18 and 29 years old in good health and CMV-seronegative. CDR3s leave out the opening cysteine and the closing phenylalanine or tryptophan. Clone size is given for some rows only: seen once, a few or many times, or a class if the clone is expanded.

v_call	j_call	clone_size	cdr3_aa
TRBV10-3	TRBJ2-7	.	AISGQGGTYEQY
TRBV7-2	TRBJ1-5	.	ASSSGHNQPQH
TRBV19	TRBJ2-3	.	ASSQREGGDTQY
TRBV4-3	TRBJ1-2	.	ASSQLLRVGQGVGPYGYT
TRBV5-1	TRBJ1-1	.	ASSATGKWAEAF
TRBV29-1	TRBJ2-2	.	SALSGGRYTGELF
TRBV11-3	TRBJ2-7	.	ASSLEGQKPFYVGQY
TRBV5-6	TRBJ1-4	.	ASSLVGSGEKLF
TRBV6-5	TRBJ2-2	.	ASSYRTGDSGGELF
TRBV4-1	TRBJ2-3	.	ASSRGGTDTQY
TRBV28	TRBJ2-7	.	ASSYRQGGYEQY
TRBV5-8	TRBJ2-7	.	ASSSATGPQAYEQY
TRBV28	TRBJ1-4	few	ASRGNRRASNEKLF
TRBV2	TRBJ1-6	.	ASSGTGNNSPLH
TRBV14	TRBJ1-2	.	ASSHVTTAYGYT
TRBV11-3	TRBJ2-7	.	ASSPGTSGGNEQY
TRBV29-1	TRBJ2-1	.	SVERGGSINEQF
TRBV5-1	TRBJ1-1	.	ASSLSPGGGTEAF
TRBV19	TRBJ2-7	.	ASSIRQGWKYEQY